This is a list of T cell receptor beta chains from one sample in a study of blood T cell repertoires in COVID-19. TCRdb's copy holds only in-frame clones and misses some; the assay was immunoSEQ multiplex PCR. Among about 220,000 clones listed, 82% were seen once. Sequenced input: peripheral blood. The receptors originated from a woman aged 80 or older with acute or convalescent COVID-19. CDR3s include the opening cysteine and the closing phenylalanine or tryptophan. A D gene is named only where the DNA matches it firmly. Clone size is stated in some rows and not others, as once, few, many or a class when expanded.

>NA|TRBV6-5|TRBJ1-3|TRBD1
TGTGCCAGCAGTTACGGGACAGACTCTGGAAACACCATATATTTT
CASSYGTDSGNTIYF
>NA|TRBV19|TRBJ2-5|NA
TGTGCCAGTAGTTTCACACCACAAGAGACCCAGTACTTC
CASSFTPQETQYF
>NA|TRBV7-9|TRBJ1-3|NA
TGTGCCAGCAGCCAAGATACGCGGAACACCATATATTTT
CASSQDTRNTIYF
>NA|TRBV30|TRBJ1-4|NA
TGTGCCTGGAGCCCAGGGCACCTTAATGAAAAACTGTTTTTT
CAWSPGHLNEKLFF
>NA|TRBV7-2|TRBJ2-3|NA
TGTGCCAGCAGCTCAAGCGGGTCCTTCAAGTGGTATTTT
CASSSSGSFKWYF
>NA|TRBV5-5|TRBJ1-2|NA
TGTGCCAGCAGCCTGAGGCCAGTAAACTATGGCTACACCTTC
CASSLRPVNYGYTF
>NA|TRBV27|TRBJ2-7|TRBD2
TGTGCCAGCAGTTATTCTAGCGGCCAATTCGAGCAGTACTTC
CASSYSSGQFEQYF
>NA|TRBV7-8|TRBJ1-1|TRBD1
TGTGCCAGCAGCCCCGACAGGGTTGGCGCTTTCTTT
CASSPDRVGAFF
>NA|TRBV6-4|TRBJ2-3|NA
TGTGCCAGCAGTGACTCGTCCTTAGAAGATACGCAGTATTTT
CASSDSSLEDTQYF
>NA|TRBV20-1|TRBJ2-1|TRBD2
TGCAGTGCTAGTCGACTAGCGGGGGGATACAATGAGCAGTTCTTC
CSASRLAGGYNEQFF
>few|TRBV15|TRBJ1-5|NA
TGTGCCACCGAATCGGTCAGGGGCGATCAGCCCCAGCATTTT
CATESVRGDQPQHF
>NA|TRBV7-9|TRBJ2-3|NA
TGTGCCAGCAGCCGTGCCGCCGGGAGCACAGATACGCAGTATTTT
CASSRAAGSTDTQYF
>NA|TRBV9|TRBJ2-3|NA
TGTGCCAGCAGCGTAGGACCGGAAGTCGGGGATACGCAGTATTTT
CASSVGPEVGDTQYF
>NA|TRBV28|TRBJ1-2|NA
TGTGCCAGCAACCCCGCAGGGCTCCTTTATGGCTACACCTTC
CASNPAGLLYGYTF
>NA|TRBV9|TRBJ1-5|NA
TGTGCCAGCAGCGTAGGAGCGGGAGAGCCCCAGCATTTT
CASSVGAGEPQHF
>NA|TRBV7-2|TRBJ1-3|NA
TGTGCCAGCAGCTTAGCGGGGGCAGGGGCTGGAAACACCATATATTTT
CASSLAGAGAGNTIYF
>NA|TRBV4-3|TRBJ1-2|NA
TGCGCCAGCAGCCAAGATCCCTCCTCCAACTATGGCTACACCTTC
CASSQDPSSNYGYTF
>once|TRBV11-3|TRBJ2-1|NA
TGTGCCAGCAGCTGGACTGGCAATGAGCAGTTCTTC
CASSWTGNEQFF
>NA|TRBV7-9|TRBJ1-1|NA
TGTGCCAGCAGCTTACCCCCCCTTCAACAGACAATGAACACTGAAGCTTTCTTT
CASSLPPLQQTMNTEAFF
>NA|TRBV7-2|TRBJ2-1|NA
TGTGCCAGCGGAGTACGGGAGCCCTACAATGAGCAGTTCTTC
CASGVREPYNEQFF
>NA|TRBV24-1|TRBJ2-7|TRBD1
TGTGCCACCGTCCTTTCGAGACAGGGGCTCTACGAGCAGTACTTC
CATVLSRQGLYEQYF
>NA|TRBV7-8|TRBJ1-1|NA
TGTGCCAGCAGCTTAGGGACTGCGAACACTGAAGCTTTCTTT
CASSLGTANTEAFF
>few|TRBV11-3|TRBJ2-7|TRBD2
TGTGCCAGCAGCTTAGAAGGCCTAGCGGGTTACGAGCAGTACTTC
CASSLEGLAGYEQYF
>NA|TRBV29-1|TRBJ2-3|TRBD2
TGCAGCGTTGAAGATCGAGCGGGGGGTAGCACAGATACGCAGTATTTT
CSVEDRAGGSTDTQYF
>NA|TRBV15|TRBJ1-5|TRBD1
TGTGCCACCAGCTGGGGACAGGTTAGCAATCAGCCCCAGCATTTT
CATSWGQVSNQPQHF
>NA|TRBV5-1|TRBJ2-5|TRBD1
TGCGCCAGCTCTAACCGGACAGGGACATACGTGACCCAGTACTTC
CASSNRTGTYVTQYF
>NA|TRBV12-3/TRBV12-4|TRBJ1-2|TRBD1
TGTGCCAGCAGTTTCGAGGGGGCCTATGGCTACACCTTC
CASSFEGAYGYTF
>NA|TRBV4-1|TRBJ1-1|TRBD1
TGCGCCAGCAGCCAAGACTCAGGACAGGGAAACACTGAAGCTTTCTTT
CASSQDSGQGNTEAFF
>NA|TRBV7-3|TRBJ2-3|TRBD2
TGTGCCAGCAGCAGGGGGCTAGCGGGGGGCACAGATACGCAGTATTTT
CASSRGLAGGTDTQYF
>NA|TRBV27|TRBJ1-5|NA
TGTGCCAGCAGTTTAGGGTTTAGCTCCAATCAGCCCCAGCATTTT
CASSLGFSSNQPQHF
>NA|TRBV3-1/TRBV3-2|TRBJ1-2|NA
TGTGCCAGCAGCCAAGATCGTAGTCTCGGCTATGGCTACACCTTC
CASSQDRSLGYGYTF
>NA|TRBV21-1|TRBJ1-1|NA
TGTGCCAGCAGCAAAGAGTGGGGACAGGGACGGAACACTGAAGCTTTCTTT
CASSKEWGQGRNTEAFF
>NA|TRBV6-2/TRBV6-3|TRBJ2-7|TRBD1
TGTGCCAGCAGCCGGGACAGGGGCTACGAGCAGTACTTC
CASSRDRGYEQYF
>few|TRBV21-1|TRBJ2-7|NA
TGTGCCAGCAGCATGGGGACAGGGCGATGCTCCTACGAGCAGTACTTC
CASSMGTGRCSYEQYF
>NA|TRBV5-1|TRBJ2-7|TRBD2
TGCGCCAGCAGTCTTGGACTAGCGGGGGAACGGGAGCAGTACTTC
CASSLGLAGEREQYF
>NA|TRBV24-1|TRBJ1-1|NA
TGTGCCACCAGGGGTTGGGGCTCCACTGAAGCTTTCTTT
CATRGWGSTEAFF
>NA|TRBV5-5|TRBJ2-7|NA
TGTGCCAGCAGCTTATCCAGGGGTAGTCCCTACGAGCAGTACTTC
CASSLSRGSPYEQYF
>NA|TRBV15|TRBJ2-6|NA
TGTGCCACCAGCAGAGACAGGTTTGGGGCCAACGTCCTGACTTTC
CATSRDRFGANVLTF
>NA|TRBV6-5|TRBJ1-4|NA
TGTGCCAGCAGGTTCGGACACGCAACTAATGAAAAACTGTTTTTT
CASRFGHATNEKLFF
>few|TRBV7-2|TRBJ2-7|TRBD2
TGTGCCAGCAGCTTAGTTCCAGCGGGGGGCCCGGGCTCCTACGAGCAGTACTTC
CASSLVPAGGPGSYEQYF